These T cell receptor beta chains were read from a single sample in a study of cytotoxic CD8 clonotypes in ibrutinib-treated CLL. Clones were read by immunoSEQ multiplex PCR, and TCRdb kept only the in-frame ones, dropping some. Among around 97,000 clones listed, around 73% were seen once. The sequences come from PBMCs, collected after 12 months of ibrutinib treatment. These receptors all stem from a human donor with chronic lymphocytic leukemia. The CDR3 runs from the conserved cysteine through the conserved F or W. A D gene is named only where the DNA matches it firmly. For some rows the clone size is stated as once, few or many, or as a class when expanded; others skip it.

V: TRBV6-5; J: TRBJ1-6; size: few; D: NA; CDR3: CYRSSSYNSPLHF; DNA: TGTTACCGATCGAGCTCCTATAATTCACCCCTCCACTTT
V: TRBV7-8; J: TRBJ2-3; size: few; D: NA; CDR3: CASSLGDNTDTQYF; DNA: TGTGCCAGCAGCTTAGGAGACAACACAGATACGCAGTATTTT
V: TRBV7-2; J: TRBJ2-5; size: NA; D: TRBD2; CDR3: CASSFSGLAGGPETQYF; DNA: TGTGCCAGCAGCTTCTCAGGACTAGCGGGGGGGCCGGAGACCCAGTACTTC
V: TRBV7-9; J: TRBJ2-7; size: NA; D: NA; CDR3: CASSARQVTYEQYF; DNA: TGTGCCAGCAGCGCTCGACAGGTTACCTACGAGCAGTACTTC
V: TRBV14; J: TRBJ1-6; size: NA; D: NA; CDR3: CASSQLPPLHF; DNA: TGTGCCAGCAGCCAACTTCCGCCCCTCCACTTT
V: TRBV19; J: TRBJ1-5; size: NA; D: NA; CDR3: CASSFRGSNQPQHF; DNA: TGTGCCAGTAGTTTCAGGGGAAGCAATCAGCCCCAGCATTTT
V: TRBV5-1; J: TRBJ1-2; size: NA; D: NA; CDR3: CASSVYELYGYTF; DNA: TGCGCCAGCAGCGTCTATGAACTCTATGGCTACACCTTC
V: TRBV10-2; J: TRBJ2-6; size: NA; D: NA; CDR3: CASSDKGVSGANVLTF; DNA: TGCGCCAGCAGTGATAAAGGAGTCTCTGGGGCCAACGTCCTGACTTTC
V: TRBV6-5; J: TRBJ2-7; size: once; D: TRBD1; CDR3: CASSYSTGGSYEQYF; DNA: TGTGCCAGCAGTTACTCTACAGGGGGCTCCTACGAGCAGTACTTC
V: TRBV5-6; J: TRBJ2-3; size: NA; D: NA; CDR3: CASSPKPLAQDTQYF; DNA: TGTGCCAGCAGCCCCAAACCCCTAGCCCAAGATACGCAGTATTTT
V: TRBV9; J: TRBJ1-2; size: NA; D: TRBD1; CDR3: CASSRDRGAFTF; DNA: TGTGCCAGCAGCCGGGACAGGGGGGCTTTCACCTTC
V: TRBV19; J: TRBJ2-2; size: NA; D: NA; CDR3: CASSNRISRPGTNTGELFF; DNA: TGTGCCAGTTCCAATCGCATTAGTCGGCCAGGGACGAACACCGGGGAGCTGTTTTTT
V: TRBV10-3; J: TRBJ1-2; size: many; D: NA; CDR3: CAISEAGRADGYTF; DNA: TGTGCCATCAGTGAAGCAGGGAGGGCGGATGGCTACACCTTC
V: TRBV25-1; J: TRBJ2-5; size: few; D: TRBD1; CDR3: CASSESTGGQETQYF; DNA: TGTGCCAGCAGTGAGTCGACAGGGGGTCAAGAGACCCAGTACTTC
V: TRBV13; J: TRBJ1-1; size: once; D: NA; CDR3: CASSRKTVTEAFF; DNA: TGTGCCAGCAGCCGCAAGACAGTTACTGAAGCTTTCTTT
V: TRBV6-4; J: TRBJ2-1; size: NA; D: TRBD2; CDR3: CASRLGTILGNEQFF; DNA: TGTGCCAGCAGGCTCGGGACTATCCTCGGCAATGAGCAGTTCTTC
V: TRBV10-3; J: TRBJ1-2; size: NA; D: NA; CDR3: CAIGGAYGYTF; DNA: TGTGCCATCGGGGGGGCCTATGGCTACACCTTC
V: TRBV20-1; J: TRBJ2-5; size: NA; D: NA; CDR3: CSASTGVEQYF; DNA: TGCAGTGCTAGCACGGGGGTTGAGCAGTACTTC